The rows below give T cell receptor beta chains drawn from one sample of a study of blood T cells in healthy people across ages. TCRdb re-derived calls from the 5' RACE reads in MiXCR, one entry per CDR3 protein. This table has over 600,000 distinct CDR3 sequences, around 20% appearing once. Input material: blood. These receptors were obtained from an older man in good health. CDR3s include the opening cysteine and the closing phenylalanine or tryptophan. Each record gives: CDR3 DNA, CDR3 protein, clone size, D gene, V gene, J gene. A D gene is named only where the DNA matches it firmly. A row's size may be missing; if present it is once, few, many or a size class.

CDR3nt: TGTGCCAGCAGCCAGACTAGCATCGAGCAGTACTTC
CDR3aa: CASSQTSIEQYF
abundance: .
d_gene: TRBD2
v_gene: TRBV7-2
j_gene: TRBJ2-7

CDR3nt: TGTGCCAGCAGTTACCTCCTCAGAAATGAGCAGTTCTTC
CDR3aa: CASSYLLRNEQFF
abundance: .
d_gene: .
v_gene: TRBV6-2/TRBV6-3
j_gene: TRBJ2-1

CDR3nt: TGCAGCGTGGGGGACAGCACCGAAGCTTTCTTT
CDR3aa: CSVGDSTEAFF
abundance: many
d_gene: TRBD1
v_gene: TRBV29-1
j_gene: TRBJ1-1

CDR3nt: TGCAGCGTTGAAGATCTAGCGGGACAAGAGAGGGAGACCCAGTACTTC
CDR3aa: CSVEDLAGQERETQYF
abundance: few
d_gene: TRBD2
v_gene: TRBV29-1
j_gene: TRBJ2-5

CDR3nt: TGTGCCTGGGATACAGGGAGAGCTCAGCCCCAGCATTTT
CDR3aa: CAWDTGRAQPQHF
abundance: .
d_gene: .
v_gene: TRBV30
j_gene: TRBJ1-5

CDR3nt: TGTGCCAGCAGAACCGGGACAGGCGCCGATACGCAGTATTTT
CDR3aa: CASRTGTGADTQYF
abundance: many
d_gene: TRBD1
v_gene: TRBV6-2/TRBV6-3
j_gene: TRBJ2-3

CDR3nt: TGTGCCAGAAACAGGGGGTATAAACCCCATTCTGGGGCCAACGTCCTGACTTTC
CDR3aa: CARNRGYKPHSGANVLTF
abundance: few
d_gene: TRBD1
v_gene: TRBV6-1
j_gene: TRBJ2-6

CDR3nt: TGTGCCAGCAGCTTGTATGGTATATCTAGCACAGATACGCAGTATTTT
CDR3aa: CASSLYGISSTDTQYF
abundance: .
d_gene: .
v_gene: TRBV27
j_gene: TRBJ2-3

CDR3nt: TGTGCCAGCAGTTACGGGCGCGGGGCCTACGAGCAGTACTTC
CDR3aa: CASSYGRGAYEQYF
abundance: many
d_gene: .
v_gene: TRBV6-5
j_gene: TRBJ2-7

CDR3nt: TGCAGCGCCCCCTACGAGGCGGGAAGGAGTGATCAGTTCTTC
CDR3aa: CSAPYEAGRSDQFF
abundance: .
d_gene: .
v_gene: TRBV29-1
j_gene: TRBJ2-1

CDR3nt: TGTGCCAGCAGCTTTTTAGCGGGGCCCTCCTACGAGCAGTACTTC
CDR3aa: CASSFLAGPSYEQYF
abundance: .
d_gene: TRBD2
v_gene: TRBV7-2
j_gene: TRBJ2-7

CDR3nt: TGCGCCAGCAGCCGAGATTGGACAGGGTCCTTTGCAACTAATGAAAAACTGTTTTTT
CDR3aa: CASSRDWTGSFATNEKLFF
abundance: .
d_gene: TRBD1
v_gene: TRBV4-1
j_gene: TRBJ1-4

CDR3nt: TGTTTTTCAGCGGGAGATCTCTGCGAGCAGTACTTC
CDR3aa: CFSAGDLCEQYF
abundance: .
d_gene: TRBD2
v_gene: TRBV7-3
j_gene: TRBJ2-7

CDR3nt: TGTGCCAGCAGCTTAGGTGCGAACTACGAGCAGTACTTC
CDR3aa: CASSLGANYEQYF
abundance: many
d_gene: .
v_gene: TRBV11-3
j_gene: TRBJ2-7

CDR3nt: TGTGCCAGCAGTTACGAGAGGGTCTCCTACGAGCAGTACTTC
CDR3aa: CASSYERVSYEQYF
abundance: .
d_gene: .
v_gene: TRBV6-2/TRBV6-3
j_gene: TRBJ2-7

CDR3nt: TGTGCCACCAGCAGAGATCTTTCTAGCGGCCCTGTGGGAGAGCAGTACTTC
CDR3aa: CATSRDLSSGPVGEQYF
abundance: .
d_gene: TRBD2
v_gene: TRBV15
j_gene: TRBJ2-7

CDR3nt: TGCAGCGTTCCGGGAGGCAGCACCTACGAGCAGTACTTC
CDR3aa: CSVPGGSTYEQYF
abundance: few
d_gene: TRBD2
v_gene: TRBV29-1
j_gene: TRBJ2-7

CDR3nt: TGTGCCAGCAGCTTAGGAGGCAGACCGGGCCCCCAGCATTTT
CDR3aa: CASSLGGRPGPQHF
abundance: .
d_gene: .
v_gene: TRBV7-2
j_gene: TRBJ1-5

CDR3nt: TGTGCCAGCAGCAAGAGCTCCTACAATGAGCAGTTCTTC
CDR3aa: CASSKSSYNEQFF
abundance: .
d_gene: .
v_gene: TRBV7-2
j_gene: TRBJ2-1

CDR3nt: TGTGCCAGCAGTTTAGCGGACACGGGAAACATTCAGTACTTC
CDR3aa: CASSLADTGNIQYF
abundance: few
d_gene: .
v_gene: TRBV12-3/TRBV12-4
j_gene: TRBJ2-4

CDR3nt: TGTGCCAGCAGCTTAGAGGGATCGACTAGCGGGACCTACAATGAGCAGTTCTTC
CDR3aa: CASSLEGSTSGTYNEQFF
abundance: .
d_gene: TRBD2
v_gene: TRBV7-9
j_gene: TRBJ2-1

CDR3nt: TGTGCCAGCAGTGATGTGACAGTTCATGGAAAACTGTTTTTT
CDR3aa: CASSDVTVHGKLFF
abundance: .
d_gene: .
v_gene: TRBV6-1
j_gene: TRBJ1-4

CDR3nt: TGTGCCAGCAGCTCCAGGACAGGGAGCACCTACAATGAGCAGTTCTTC
CDR3aa: CASSSRTGSTYNEQFF
abundance: .
d_gene: TRBD1
v_gene: TRBV7-8
j_gene: TRBJ2-1

CDR3nt: TGTGCCAGCAGTTCACTCCCGGGGGGGAGGGAGACCCAGTACTTC
CDR3aa: CASSSLPGGRETQYF
abundance: .
d_gene: TRBD2
v_gene: TRBV28
j_gene: TRBJ2-5

CDR3nt: TGCAGTGCAAAGGGGCGAGCCACTGAAGCTTTCTTT
CDR3aa: CSAKGRATEAFF
abundance: .
d_gene: .
v_gene: TRBV20-1
j_gene: TRBJ1-1

CDR3nt: TGTGCCAGCAGCTTAGAAATCGGTTATGAGCAGTTCTTC
CDR3aa: CASSLEIGYEQFF
abundance: .
d_gene: .
v_gene: TRBV7-2
j_gene: TRBJ2-1

CDR3nt: TGTGCCAGCAGCCCGAGACAGGGAAGTAATGAGCAGCTCTTC
CDR3aa: CASSPRQGSNEQLF
abundance: .
d_gene: TRBD1
v_gene: TRBV9
j_gene: TRBJ2-5

CDR3nt: TGTGCCAGCAGTAGTAATACAGTTCCGGGAGGTCAGCCCCAGCATTTT
CDR3aa: CASSSNTVPGGQPQHF
abundance: .
d_gene: .
v_gene: TRBV2
j_gene: TRBJ1-5

CDR3nt: TGTGCCAGCAGTGAGGGACTCGCCCCCCTCCACTTT
CDR3aa: CASSEGLAPLHF
abundance: .
d_gene: .
v_gene: TRBV25-1
j_gene: TRBJ1-6

CDR3nt: TGTGCCAGCAGAATTGGCTCCTACGAGCAGTACTTC
CDR3aa: CASRIGSYEQYF
abundance: .
d_gene: .
v_gene: TRBV2
j_gene: TRBJ2-7

CDR3nt: TGTGCCAGCTCACCACGGAGCTCCTATAATTCACCCCTCCACTTT
CDR3aa: CASSPRSSYNSPLHF
abundance: few
d_gene: .
v_gene: TRBV18
j_gene: TRBJ1-6

CDR3nt: TGTGCCAGCAGCGTAGAGGCGGGCGCGCTGAGCTCCTACGAGCAGTACTTC
CDR3aa: CASSVEAGALSSYEQYF
abundance: few
d_gene: .
v_gene: TRBV9
j_gene: TRBJ2-7

CDR3nt: TGTGCCAGCGAAGAGTACCAAGAGACCCAGTACTTC
CDR3aa: CASEEYQETQYF
abundance: .
d_gene: .
v_gene: TRBV27
j_gene: TRBJ2-5

CDR3nt: TGCGCCAGCAGCTTTGGAACGGATGGGTCACCCCTCCACTTT
CDR3aa: CASSFGTDGSPLHF
abundance: few
d_gene: .
v_gene: TRBV5-1
j_gene: TRBJ1-6

CDR3nt: TGCGCCAGCAGCTTGAGGGACACTAGCTCCTACGAGCAGTACTTC
CDR3aa: CASSLRDTSSYEQYF
abundance: .
d_gene: .
v_gene: TRBV5-1
j_gene: TRBJ2-7

CDR3nt: TGTGCCAGCAGTTACTTGGGACACGGCAATGGCTACACCTTC
CDR3aa: CASSYLGHGNGYTF
abundance: .
d_gene: .
v_gene: TRBV6-2/TRBV6-3
j_gene: TRBJ1-2

CDR3nt: TGCAGTGCTAGTAGGTCGGGAGGGCCCTTGGATACGCAGTATTTT
CDR3aa: CSASRSGGPLDTQYF
abundance: few
d_gene: TRBD2
v_gene: TRBV20-1
j_gene: TRBJ2-3

CDR3nt: TGTGCCAGCACCAGGCCCCTGTGGAATGAGCAGTTCTTC
CDR3aa: CASTRPLWNEQFF
abundance: .
d_gene: .
v_gene: TRBV12-3/TRBV12-4
j_gene: TRBJ2-1

CDR3nt: TGCAGTGCGCAAGGGGGGAGACAAGAGACCCAGTACTTC
CDR3aa: CSAQGGRQETQYF
abundance: .
d_gene: .
v_gene: TRBV20-1
j_gene: TRBJ2-5

CDR3nt: TGCAGTGCTAGACATAGCGGGGGGAGCCCCGGGGAGCAGTTCTTC
CDR3aa: CSARHSGGSPGEQFF
abundance: .
d_gene: TRBD2
v_gene: TRBV20-1
j_gene: TRBJ2-1

CDR3nt: TGTGCCAGCAGCCAAGATAGCGGTTACAATGAGCAGTTCTTC
CDR3aa: CASSQDSGYNEQFF
abundance: few
d_gene: .
v_gene: TRBV3-1
j_gene: TRBJ2-1

CDR3nt: TGCAGCGCCCGCGCACAGGGACACTACGAGCAGTACTTC
CDR3aa: CSARAQGHYEQYF
abundance: .
d_gene: .
v_gene: TRBV29-1
j_gene: TRBJ2-7

CDR3nt: TGTGCCAGCGCACCAAATTTCTCCTACGAGCAGTACTTC
CDR3aa: CASAPNFSYEQYF
abundance: .
d_gene: .
v_gene: TRBV19
j_gene: TRBJ2-7

CDR3nt: TGCAGTGCTAGCCCTCGGGAAGAAAGACTGTTTTTT
CDR3aa: CSASPREERLFF
abundance: .
d_gene: .
v_gene: TRBV20-1
j_gene: TRBJ1-4

CDR3nt: TGTGCCAGCAGCCCTGGGACTAGCGGGAGTATTGGCACAGATACGCAGTATTTT
CDR3aa: CASSPGTSGSIGTDTQYF
abundance: .
d_gene: TRBD2
v_gene: TRBV6-6
j_gene: TRBJ2-3

CDR3nt: TGTGCCAGCAGCCAAGTCCCCTGGACAGGGGATCTCGGCTACACCTTC
CDR3aa: CASSQVPWTGDLGYTF
abundance: .
d_gene: TRBD1
v_gene: TRBV14
j_gene: TRBJ1-2

CDR3nt: TGTGCCAGCAGCGCATGGACGGGTTTATATGGCTACACCTTC
CDR3aa: CASSAWTGLYGYTF
abundance: .
d_gene: .
v_gene: TRBV9
j_gene: TRBJ1-2

CDR3nt: TGTGCCAGCAGCTTAGGGCGGACTGTGGGGGCCAACGCCCTGACTTTC
CDR3aa: CASSLGRTVGANALTF
abundance: .
d_gene: .
v_gene: TRBV11-2
j_gene: TRBJ2-6

CDR3nt: TGTGCCAGCAGCTTAAGTACCCGACGAGCTTTCTTT
CDR3aa: CASSLSTRRAFF
abundance: few
d_gene: .
v_gene: TRBV7-2
j_gene: TRBJ1-1

CDR3nt: TGTGCCAGCAGCGAGCGTGAGGCTAGCGGGAGAGGGGGGTACCAAGAGACCCAGTACTTC
CDR3aa: CASSEREASGRGGYQETQYF
abundance: .
d_gene: TRBD2
v_gene: TRBV7-8
j_gene: TRBJ2-5

CDR3nt: TGTGCCAGCAGCAAGACCCGGACAGACCTAGCGGGAAGTGCCTACAATGAGCAGTTCTTC
CDR3aa: CASSKTRTDLAGSAYNEQFF
abundance: few
d_gene: TRBD2
v_gene: TRBV9
j_gene: TRBJ2-1